The 3 T cell receptor beta chains below all came from one sample that was sequenced in a study of blood T cell repertoires in COVID-19. Using immunoSEQ multiplex PCR, the repertoire was profiled, and TCRdb retains in-frame clones only, with some absent. The sample consists of some 260,000 clones, 80% to 95% of them appearing once. The sequencing sample was made of PBMCs or T cells enriched from blood (not recorded which). Every receptor here comes from a woman in her late teens or twenties who had recovered from COVID-19.

The chain recombines TRBV10-3 with TRBJ1-4; no clear D. The CDR3 is made up of 13 amino acids. V lost 10 bases and J 3 bases, leaving 12 bases between the germline ends. Per germline, CDR1 ENHRY and CDR2 SYGVKD. The CDR3 coding sequence is TGTGCCACTGCACGAACACCTAATGAAAAACTGTTTTTT. The encoded protein is CATARTPNEKLFF.

This chain links TRBV6-5 with TRBJ1-2; 7 bases fit TRBD1. This CDR3 is built from 12 residues. Trimming cost V 8 bases and J 5 bases; bases outside gene matches: 5. Germline V CDR1 and CDR2: MNHEY, SVGAGI. The CDR3 reads CASSDRDYGYTF. CDR3 DNA: TGTGCCAGCTCCGACAGGGATTATGGCTACACCTTC.

The V and J genes are TRBV28 and TRBJ1-6; D is unresolved. With 6 bases removed from V and 10 bases from J, the gap between germline ends came to 10 bases. CDR1 is MDHEN and CDR2 is SYDVKM in the germline V gene. The CDR3 loop spans 12 amino acids. The CDR3 DNA reads as TGTGCCAGCAGACCGGAGCTGTCACCCCTCCACTTT. Translating gives CASRPELSPLHF.